The clone carrying this T cell receptor beta chain was counted ten times or more. This sample was taken from a study of neurological immune-mediated disorders. Time point of the sample: longitudinal time-point 2. 5'RACE with 10-nucleotide random UMIs generated the cDNA. TCRdb reanalysed the 5' RACE reads using MiXCR and keeps one entry per CDR3 protein. The sample records about 33,000 distinct CDR3 sequences, approximately 13% being singletons. The sequence came from a woman aged 40 to 49 in good health. The sequenced material came from PBMCs.

DNA for the CDR3: TGTGCCAGCAGCTTATACCAGGGAAACTATGGCTACACCTTC. Protein product: CASSLYQGNYGYTF. The chain joins TRBV7-2 to TRBJ1-2, with D perhaps TRBD1 (5 bases). V was clipped by 2 bases and J by 2 bases, with 9 bases between them. Germline V gives CDR1 SGHTA, CDR2 FQGNSA. This CDR3 contains 14 residues.